This T cell receptor (beta chain) stems from a study of blood T cell repertoires in COVID-19. The method was immunoSEQ multiplex PCR; TCRdb's version includes in-frame clones alone and lacks a portion of them. The sample includes a few hundred thousand clones, roughly 90% of them seen just once. Notes on this clone: The sample has other DNA sequences that encode this CDR3 too.

Cohorts were based on clinical histories the participants reported. Cohort 3 donors counted as recovered after two negative PCRs, clearance, or resolved symptoms. Germline assignment: CDR1 MNHEY and CDR2 SVGAGI. This CDR3 is 15 amino acids long. V lost 0 bases to trimming and J lost 0 bases; unmatched junction nucleotides: 2. The chain couples TRBV6-5 to TRBJ2-7; TRBD1 agrees at 7 bases. This clonotype was obtained from a woman aged 30 to 39 who had recovered from COVID-19. The sequenced sample was PBMCs or T cells enriched from blood (not recorded which). The CDR3 here is CASSYSGTDSYEQYF. The CDR3 nucleotides read TGTGCCAGCAGTTACTCCGGGACAGACTCCTACGAGCAGTACTTC.